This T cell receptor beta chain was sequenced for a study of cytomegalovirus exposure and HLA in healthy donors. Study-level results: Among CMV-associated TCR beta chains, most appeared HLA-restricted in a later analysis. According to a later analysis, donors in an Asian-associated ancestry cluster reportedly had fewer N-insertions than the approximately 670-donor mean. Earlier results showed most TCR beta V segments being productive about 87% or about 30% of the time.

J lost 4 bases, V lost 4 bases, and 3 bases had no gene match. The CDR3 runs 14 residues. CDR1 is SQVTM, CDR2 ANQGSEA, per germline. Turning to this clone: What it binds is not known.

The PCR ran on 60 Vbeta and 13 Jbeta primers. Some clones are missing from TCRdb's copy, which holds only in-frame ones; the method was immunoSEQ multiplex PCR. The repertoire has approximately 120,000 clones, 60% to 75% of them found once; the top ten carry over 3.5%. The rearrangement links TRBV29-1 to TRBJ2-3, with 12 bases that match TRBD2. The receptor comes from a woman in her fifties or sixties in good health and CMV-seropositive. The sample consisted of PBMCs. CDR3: CSVGASGGADTQYF. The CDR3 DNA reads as TGCAGCGTTGGGGCTAGCGGGGGGGCAGATACGCAGTATTTT.